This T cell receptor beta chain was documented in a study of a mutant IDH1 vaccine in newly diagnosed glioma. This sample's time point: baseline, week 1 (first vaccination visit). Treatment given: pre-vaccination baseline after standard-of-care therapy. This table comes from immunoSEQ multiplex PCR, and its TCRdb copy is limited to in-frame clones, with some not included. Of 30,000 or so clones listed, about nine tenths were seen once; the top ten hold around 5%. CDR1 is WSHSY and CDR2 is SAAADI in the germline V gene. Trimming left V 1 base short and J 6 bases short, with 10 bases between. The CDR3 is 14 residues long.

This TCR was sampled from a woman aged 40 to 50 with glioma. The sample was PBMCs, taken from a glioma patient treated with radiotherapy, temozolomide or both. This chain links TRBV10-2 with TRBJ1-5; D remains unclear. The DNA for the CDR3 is TGCGCCAGCAGTGAGTTCGGGTCCCCTCAGCCCCAGCATTTT. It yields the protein CASSEFGSPQPQHF.